This T cell receptor (beta chain) is drawn from a study of identical twins. Whole-study results and caveats: The degree of excess twin sharing was weaker in beta out-of-frame sequences. Diverse VJ usage suggested most zero-insertion clonotypes were not invariant T cells.

This clonotype occurred a few times. Antigen unknown. V lost 5 bases, J lost 0 bases, and 17 bases lay in between. CDR1 and CDR2 from the germline V gene are MDHEN and SYDVKM. The CDR3 extends over 16 amino acids. Unique molecular identifiers were present on the cDNA, which also gained a universal primer site by template switching. One entry per CDR3 protein results from TCRdb running MiXCR on the 5' RACE reads. The table shows approximately 890,000 distinct CDR3 sequences, with about 12% occurring only once. The same data also went into a second study, on yellow fever vaccine responses in identical twins.

The sequence was collected from a woman younger than 30 in good health. Sample: PBMCs. The chain carries TRBV28 and TRBJ2-7, with no clear D. CDR3 region: CASSSNELQTSYEQYF. CDR3 nucleotides: TGTGCCAGCAGTAGTAACGAGCTGCAAACCTCCTACGAGCAGTACTTC.